The 17 T cell receptor beta chains presented below share a single source sample, sequenced in a study of monozygotic twins with inflammatory bowel disease. For each CDR3 protein, TCRdb gives one entry from its re-call of the 5' RACE reads, without DNA. The sample's table shows some 330,000 distinct CDR3 sequences. The sequenced sample consisted of blood. The receptors were gathered from a human donor with ulcerative colitis or Crohn's disease, or a healthy co-twin of an affected twin (not recorded which).

This sequence joins TRBV10-2 and TRBJ2-3; TCRdb's assignment of TRBD2 cannot be checked, as there is no DNA. Per germline, CDR1 WSHSY and CDR2 SAAADI. This CDR3 has 16 amino acids. The CDR3 protein is CATGQPKSPGADTQYF.

The chain links TRBV6-2 or TRBV6-3 to TRBJ1-1. The germline V gene encodes CDR1 MNHEY and CDR2 SVGEGT. This CDR3 has 11 amino acids. The CDR3 loop is CASKEFTEAFF.

The chain joins TRBV18 to TRBJ2-7; lacking DNA, the TRBD1 call made by TCRdb goes unchecked. CDR3 size: 15 residues. Germline CDR1 reads KGHSH; CDR2 reads LQKENI. The CDR3 region is CASSPGAGESYEQYF.

This chain links TRBV7-2 with TRBJ2-5; TCRdb lists TRBD1, though no DNA is available to test this call. This CDR3 has 14 residues. CDR1 is SGHTA and CDR2 is FQGNSA in the germline V gene. The CDR3 is CASSYSGGGQTQYF.

V and J are TRBV7-2 and TRBJ2-7. This CDR3 contains 14 residues. Germline values: CDR1 SGHTA, CDR2 FQGNSA. CDR3 sequence reads: CASSSVLASGEQYF.

The V gene is TRBV14, the J gene TRBJ2-1; checking the TCRdb D call of TRBD2 is not possible without DNA. Germline V gene data show CDR1 as SGHDN and CDR2 as FVKESK. The CDR3 sequence is 20 residues long. The chain's CDR3 is CASSRPFWSGGPHWKGEQFF.

The gene calls are TRBV4-2 and TRBJ2-3; the TCRdb call, TRBD2, lacks DNA for checking. The CDR3 is made up of 17 amino acids. Germline CDR1 and CDR2: LGHNA and YNFKEQ. This chain's CDR3 is CASSRGIGGDSTDTQYF.

The chain uses TRBV28 and TRBJ2-3; without DNA, the TCRdb call of TRBD1 cannot be checked. From germline, CDR1 is MDHEN and CDR2 SYDVKM. There are 15 residues in the CDR3. The chain's CDR3 is CASSGHNPGADTQYF.

The V gene is TRBV11-3, the J gene TRBJ2-7. This CDR3 has 12 residues. In germline, CDR1 is SGHNT, CDR2 YENEEA. CDR3 amino acids: CASSLDEGEQYF.

The V gene is TRBV12-3 or TRBV12-4, the J gene TRBJ2-5. The length of the CDR3 is 15 residues. CDR3 protein: CASSMTGYMEETQYF.

This chain joins TRBV24-1 and TRBJ2-3; with no DNA, the TCRdb D assignment of TRBD1 cannot be verified. Germline V gene lookup returns CDR1 KGHDR and CDR2 SFDVKD. The CDR3 spans 14 residues. The CDR3 loop reads CATSAIGDRVAQYF.

This chain uses TRBV3-1 with TRBJ1-6; with no DNA, the TCRdb D assignment of TRBD1 cannot be verified. This CDR3 is built from 15 residues. Germline CDR1 and CDR2: LGHDT and YNNKEL (reference sequence). CDR3 in amino acids: CASSQDAGSISPLHF.

CDR3 residues: CASSWLGTDTQYF. The chain uses TRBV28 and TRBJ2-3. Germline loops: CDR1 MDHEN, CDR2 SYDVKM. The CDR3 consists of 13 residues.

The chain joins TRBV3-1 to TRBJ2-5; TCRdb reports TRBD2, a call that lacks DNA to check it against. There are 16 residues in the CDR3. Germline values: CDR1 LGHDT, CDR2 YNNKEL (reference sequence). The CDR3 loop is CASSPDGTWIVGTQYF.

This rearrangement joins TRBV6-1 to TRBJ2-5; TCRdb picks TRBD2, but there is no DNA to check that call. Germline values: CDR1 MNHNS, CDR2 SASEGT. There are 15 residues in the CDR3. This CDR3 reads CASSLVRGVSETQYF.

The chain employs TRBV7-9 and TRBJ2-3. Germline V gene data show CDR1 as SEHNR and CDR2 as FQNEAQ (reference sequence). CDR3 length: 14 amino acids. CDR3 loop: CASTLTRSTDTQYF. The entire variable domain, with the rest obtained from reference TRBV7-9 and TRBJ2-3, is as follows: DTGVSQNPRHKITKRGQNVTFRCDPISEHNRLYWYRQTLGQGPEFLTYFQNEAQLEKSRLLSDRFSAERPKGSFSTLEIQRTEQGDSAMYLCASTLTRSTDTQYFGPGTRLTVL.

The chain carries TRBV7-9 and TRBJ2-4; checking the TCRdb D call of TRBD1 is not possible without DNA. This CDR3 has 14 residues. Germline loops: CDR1 SEHNR, CDR2 FQNEAQ (reference sequence). CDR3 protein: CASSLAGQGAIQYF.